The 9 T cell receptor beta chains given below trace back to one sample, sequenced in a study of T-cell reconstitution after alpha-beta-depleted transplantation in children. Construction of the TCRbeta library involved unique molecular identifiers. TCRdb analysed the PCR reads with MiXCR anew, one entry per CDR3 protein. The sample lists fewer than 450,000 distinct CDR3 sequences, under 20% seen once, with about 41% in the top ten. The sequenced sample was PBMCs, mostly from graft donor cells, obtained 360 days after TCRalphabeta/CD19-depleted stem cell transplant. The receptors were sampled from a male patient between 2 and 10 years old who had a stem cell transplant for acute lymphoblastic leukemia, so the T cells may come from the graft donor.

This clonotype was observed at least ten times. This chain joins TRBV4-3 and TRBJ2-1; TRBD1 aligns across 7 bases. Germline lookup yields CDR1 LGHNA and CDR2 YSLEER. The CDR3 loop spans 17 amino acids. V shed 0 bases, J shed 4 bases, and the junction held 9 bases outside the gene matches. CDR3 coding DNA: TGCGCCAGCAGCCAAGATCCCCTGACAGGGATTTACAATGAGCAGTTCTTC. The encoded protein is CASSQDPLTGIYNEQFF.

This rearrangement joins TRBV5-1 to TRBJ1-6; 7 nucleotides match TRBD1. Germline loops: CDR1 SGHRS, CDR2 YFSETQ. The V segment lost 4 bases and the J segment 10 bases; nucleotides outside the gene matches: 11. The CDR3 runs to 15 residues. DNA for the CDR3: TGCGCCAGCAGCCGCGGACAGGCTTTGGACTCACCCCTCCACTTT. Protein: CASSRGQALDSPLHF.

The CDR3 is CASSQGSGQVYTGELFF. The DNA for the CDR3 is TGCGCCAGCAGCCAAGGTTCGGGACAGGTTTACACCGGGGAGCTGTTTTTT. The V gene is TRBV4-3, the J gene TRBJ2-2, with TRBD1 matching 8 bases. Losses at the gene ends were 1 base for V and 3 bases for J; bases not matched to a gene: 7. Germline V gene lookup returns CDR1 LGHNA and CDR2 YSLEER. The CDR3 consists of 17 residues.

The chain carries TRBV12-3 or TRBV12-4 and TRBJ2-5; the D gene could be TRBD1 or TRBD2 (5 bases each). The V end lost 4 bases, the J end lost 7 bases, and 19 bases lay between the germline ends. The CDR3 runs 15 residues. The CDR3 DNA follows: TGTGCCAGCAGTTCCCCAGGGACCTCGCTCGGGACCCAGTACTTC. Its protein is CASSSPGTSLGTQYF.

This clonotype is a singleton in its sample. The DNA of the CDR3 is TGCGCCAGCAGCCAAGAGGAGGGAGGAGGTCAGCCCCAGCATTTT. Translated, it gives CASSQEEGGGQPQHF. The genes are TRBV4-1 and TRBJ1-5; D is uncertain. The CDR3 is made up of 15 amino acids. Per germline, CDR1 MGHRA and CDR2 YSYEKL. V was cut by 0 bases and J by 6 bases, with 12 bases left in between.

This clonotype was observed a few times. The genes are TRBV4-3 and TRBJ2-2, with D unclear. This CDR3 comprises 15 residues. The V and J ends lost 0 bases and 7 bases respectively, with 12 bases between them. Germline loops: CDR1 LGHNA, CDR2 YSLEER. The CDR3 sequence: CASSQDKWLDGELFF. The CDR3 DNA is TGCGCCAGCAGCCAAGATAAATGGCTAGACGGGGAGCTGTTTTTT.

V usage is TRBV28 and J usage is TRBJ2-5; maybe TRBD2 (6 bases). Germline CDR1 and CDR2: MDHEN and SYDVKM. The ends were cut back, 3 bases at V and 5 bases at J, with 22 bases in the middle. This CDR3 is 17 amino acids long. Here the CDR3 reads CASSFGLEGQFWETQYF. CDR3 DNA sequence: TGTGCCAGCAGTTTTGGTTTGGAGGGGCAATTCTGGGAGACCCAGTACTTC.

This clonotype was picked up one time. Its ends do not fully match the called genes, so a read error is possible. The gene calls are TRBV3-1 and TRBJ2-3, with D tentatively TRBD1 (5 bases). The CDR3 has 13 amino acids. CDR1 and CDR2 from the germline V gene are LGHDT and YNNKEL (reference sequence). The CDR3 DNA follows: TGTGCCATCAGCCAAGATAGGGGAGATACGCAGTATTTT. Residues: CAISQDRGDTQYF.

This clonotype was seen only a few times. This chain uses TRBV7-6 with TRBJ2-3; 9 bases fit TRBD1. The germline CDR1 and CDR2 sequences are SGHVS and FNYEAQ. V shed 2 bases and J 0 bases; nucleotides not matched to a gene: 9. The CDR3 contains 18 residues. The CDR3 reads CASSLRPPGTGSTDTQYF. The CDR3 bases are TGTGCCAGCAGCTTAAGACCCCCCGGGACAGGGAGCACAGATACGCAGTATTTT.